What follows are 21 T cell receptor beta chains derived from one specimen sequenced in a study of control samples from healthy donors and cancer patients. Sequencing was performed with immunoSEQ multiplex PCR; in TCRdb, only in-frame clones are kept and a portion is missing. This sample has over 150,000 clones; 90% to 95% occur once, and the top ten carry roughly 1.3%. Sequencing was done on a sample of blood. The receptor source for this set is a woman younger than 30 in good health.

This clone was counted a few times. The rearrangement uses TRBV5-1 and TRBJ1-1; unclear D gene. Deletions cut 0 bases from V and 4 bases from J, with 7 bases between. This CDR3 is 13 amino acids long. The germline V gene has CDR1 SGHRS and CDR2 YFSETQ. DNA for the CDR3: TGCGCCAGCAGCTTGGAGGTAGGCACTGAAGCTTTCTTT. Its protein product is CASSLEVGTEAFF.

V usage is TRBV6-5 and J usage is TRBJ2-6, with a possible D match to TRBD2 (6 bases). Per the germline V gene, CDR1 is MNHEY and CDR2 is SVGAGI. The CDR3 contains 12 residues. V dropped 2 bases and J dropped 10 bases, with 6 bases sitting between them. The CDR3 loop is CASSYGGNVLTF. In DNA form, the CDR3 reads TGTGCCAGCAGTTACGGGGGGAACGTCCTGACTTTC.

This chain joins TRBV28 and TRBJ2-5; weak D call: TRBD2 (6 bases). Germline CDR1 is MDHEN and CDR2 is SYDVKM. The CDR3 loop spans 13 amino acids. The V gene lost 8 bases and the J gene lost 5 bases, with 15 bases spanning the gap. The CDR3 protein is CASSPGGLETQYF. The CDR3 DNA is TGTGCCAGCTCCCCTGGGGGGTTGGAGACCCAGTACTTC. Variable domain in full (rest from reference TRBV28 and TRBJ2-5): DVKVTQSSRYLVKRTGEKVFLECVQDMDHENMFWYRQDPGLGLRLIYFSYDVKMKEKGDIPEGYSVSREKKERFSLILESASTNQTSMYLCASSPGGLETQYFGPGTRLLVL.

The chain joins TRBV5-1 to TRBJ1-1, with TRBD1 identical over 8 bases. With V trimmed by 3 bases and J by 0 bases, 7 bases remained unmatched. The CDR3 length is 16 residues. Germline values: CDR1 SGHRS, CDR2 YFSETQ. The CDR3 coding sequence is TGCGCCAGCAGCTCCAATGCAGGGGGCCTGAACACTGAAGCTTTCTTT. Its protein is CASSSNAGGLNTEAFF.

The count of this clone is one. The chain uses TRBV6-5 and TRBJ1-1, with D perhaps TRBD1 (5 bases). The CDR3 runs 16 residues. The V and J ends lost 0 bases and 0 bases respectively, with 11 bases between them. CDR1 and CDR2 from the germline V gene are MNHEY and SVGAGI. CDR3 DNA: TGTGCCAGCAGTTACTCGATCGGGGGGGTGAACACTGAAGCTTTCTTT. It translates to CASSYSIGGVNTEAFF.

This sequence joins TRBV9 and TRBJ2-7; D perhaps matches TRBD1 (6 bases). Looked up from germline, CDR1 is SGDLS and CDR2 is YYNGEE. V lost 4 bases and J 3 bases, leaving 14 bases between the germline ends. The length of the CDR3 is 14 residues. CDR3 residues: CASSPGQQFYEQYF. The DNA of the CDR3 is TGTGCCAGCAGCCCAGGACAGCAATTCTACGAGCAGTACTTC.

The rearrangement uses TRBV6-5 and TRBJ1-5; tentative D call: TRBD1 (5 bases). V shed 10 bases and J shed 7 bases, with 23 bases lying between them. Germline lookup yields CDR1 MNHEY and CDR2 SVGAGI. This CDR3 has 15 residues. CDR3 nucleotides: TGTGCCACCTCGGGGGGAGCTTACCTGGGGCAGCCCCAGCATTTT. It is translated as CATSGGAYLGQPQHF.

The rearrangement uses TRBV28 and TRBJ1-5; 10 nucleotides agree with TRBD1. Looked up from germline, CDR1 is MDHEN and CDR2 is SYDVKM. The V gene end was trimmed by 10 bases and the J gene end by 2 bases; junction bases not matched to a gene: 20. The CDR3 has 19 amino acids. The DNA for the CDR3 is TGTGCCATCAGATCGATCCGGGACAGGGGCTTAACGGGCAATCAGCCCCAGCATTTT. This sequence encodes CAIRSIRDRGLTGNQPQHF.

This clone came up a few times. CDR3 amino acids: CASSPEGQHGYTF. In nucleotides, the CDR3 is TGTGCCAGCAGCCCGGAGGGACAGCATGGCTACACCTTC. The V call is TRBV7-8, the J call TRBJ1-2, with TRBD1 identical over 7 bases. CDR3 length: 13 residues. Trimming removed 5 bases from V and 6 bases from J; junction bases left unmatched: 6. Germline CDR1 SGHVS, CDR2 FQNEAQ.

The rearrangement joins TRBV19 to TRBJ1-2, with a possible D match to TRBD1 (6 bases). Germline CDR1 and CDR2: LNHDA and SQIVND (reference sequence). The CDR3 is 11 amino acids. With 7 bases removed from V and 8 bases from J, the gap between germline ends came to 11 bases. CDR3 nucleotides: TGTGCCAGTACACAGGGCCACGGCTACACCTTC. Translated: CASTQGHGYTF.

The CDR3 region has the DNA TGTGCCAGCAGTTTATCGACGCACTACGAGCAGTACTTC. Amino acid sequence: CASSLSTHYEQYF. The chain carries TRBV27 and TRBJ2-7; D call uncertain. This CDR3 has 13 residues. Between the trimmed V and J ends, which lost 0 bases and 3 bases, there was a span of 6 bases. Germline V lookup: CDR1 MNHEY, CDR2 SMNVEV (reference sequence).

This sequence joins TRBV19 and TRBJ2-2; D is undetermined. Germline CDR1 reads LNHDA; CDR2 reads SQIVND (reference sequence). Deletions cut 3 bases from V and 6 bases from J, with 11 bases between. The CDR3 totals 14 residues. The CDR3 region has the DNA TGTGCCAGTAGTATTAATGCCGGCGCCGGGGAGCTGTTTTTT. It is translated as CASSINAGAGELFF.

J is TRBJ1-2 and V is TRBV29-1; no definite D call. The CDR3 sequence is 12 residues long. CDR1 and CDR2 from the germline V gene are SQVTM and ANQGSEA. Trimming removed 7 bases from V and 0 bases from J, with 9 bases in between. The CDR3 reads CSAGDSNYGYTF. The DNA of the CDR3 is TGCAGCGCCGGAGATTCTAACTATGGCTACACCTTC.

This chain links TRBV27 with TRBJ1-5; 11 positions match TRBD1. Germline CDR1 is MNHEY and CDR2 is SMNVEV (reference sequence). After removal of 5 bases from V and 3 bases from J, the junction contained 6 bases not matched to a gene. The length of the CDR3 is 16 residues. CDR3 region: CASSQGQGDINQPQHF. CDR3 DNA: TGTGCCAGCAGTCAGGGACAGGGGGATATCAATCAGCCCCAGCATTTT.

The chain links TRBV19 to TRBJ1-1; TRBD1 aligns across 9 bases. CDR1 and CDR2 from the germline V gene are LNHDA and SQIVND (reference sequence). V was clipped by 9 bases and J by 0 bases; unmatched bases: 20. The length of the CDR3 is 19 residues. In nucleotides, the CDR3 is TGTGCCAGCTTATACAGGGGGCGGGGGATTGGCGGAGTGAACACTGAAGCTTTCTTT. Its protein is CASLYRGRGIGGVNTEAFF.

The chain joins TRBV7-2 to TRBJ1-6; weak D call: TRBD1 (5 bases). V was cut by 7 bases and J by 7 bases, with 14 bases left in between. This CDR3 contains 14 residues. Germline CDR1 and CDR2: SGHTA and FQGNSA. The CDR3 is CASNLSRDNSPLHF. As DNA, the CDR3 is TGTGCCAGCAACCTCAGCAGGGACAATTCACCCCTCCACTTT.

The chain employs TRBV27 and TRBJ1-4; TRBD1 aligns across 9 bases. V gave up 5 bases and J gave up 5 bases; unmatched junction bases: 0. Germline V CDR1 and CDR2: MNHEY, SMNVEV (reference sequence). The CDR3 covers 13 residues. CDR3 in DNA: TGTGCCAGCAGTACAGGGGGCAATGAAAAACTGTTTTTT. Translated, it gives CASSTGGNEKLFF. The complete variable domain, with remaining parts taken from reference TRBV27 and TRBJ1-4, reads EAQVTQNPRYLITVTGKKLTVTCSQNMNHEYMSWYRQDPGLGLRQIYYSMNVEVTDKGDVPEGYKVSRKEKRNFPLILESPSPNQTSLYFCASSTGGNEKLFFGSGTQLSVL.

The J gene is TRBJ1-4, the V gene TRBV5-1; TRBD1 might be the D (6 bases). Germline CDR1 reads SGHRS; CDR2 reads YFSETQ. V dropped 0 bases and J dropped 3 bases, with 15 bases sitting between them. This CDR3 is 17 amino acids long. CDR3 sequence (DNA): TGCGCCAGCAGCTTGGTCGGAATGGGGGCGGCTAATGAAAAACTGTTTTTT. It yields the protein CASSLVGMGAANEKLFF.

The chain has TRBV6-1 and TRBJ1-5; 9 positions match TRBD1. The CDR3 spans 15 residues. Germline V gene data show CDR1 as MNHNS and CDR2 as SASEGT. V lost 3 bases to trimming and J lost 4 bases; unmatched junction nucleotides: 4. CDR3 bases: TGTGCCAGCAGTGATTGGACAGGGGCGAATCAGCCCCAGCATTTT. It encodes CASSDWTGANQPQHF.

V is TRBV7-9 and J is TRBJ2-1; 8 nucleotides agree with TRBD2. Looked up from germline, CDR1 is SEHNR and CDR2 is FQNEAQ (reference sequence). The ends lost 1 base at V and 9 bases at J; junction bases unmatched: 11. The CDR3 consists of 16 residues. The CDR3 nucleotides read TGTGCCAGCAGCTTAGGGGTCGGGCTAGCGGGTAGTGAGCAGTTCTTC. Residues: CASSLGVGLAGSEQFF.

The V and J genes are TRBV6-2 or TRBV6-3 and TRBJ1-2, with 9 bases aligning to TRBD1. The V gene's germline CDR1 is MNHEY and CDR2 SVGEGT. V shed 3 bases, J shed 4 bases, and the junction held 9 bases outside the gene matches. The CDR3 extends over 16 amino acids. CDR3 bases: TGTGCCAGCAGTTATGCCGCGGGACAGGGCGGCTATGGCTACACCTTC. Its protein product is CASSYAAGQGGYGYTF.